Presented here are 10 T cell receptor beta chains from one specimen sequenced in a study of Ad26.COV2.S vaccination and SARS-CoV-2 variants. The table came from immunoSEQ multiplex PCR; TCRdb's copy has only in-frame clones and leaves some out. Of roughly 320,000 clones in the sample, 86% are singletons; the top ten hold under 2%. Treatment indicated: about 20 received Ad26.COV2.S at low or high dose, single or two shots; several received placebo; per-sample allocation not given. Vaccine and placebo recipients were sampled on day 63 after the first injection. The material was peripheral blood, obtained in a trial of Ad26.COV2.S vaccine versus placebo. The receptors were sampled from a person between 18 and 65 years old who received the Ad26.COV2.S COVID-19 vaccine or a placebo.

The chain is built from TRBV18 and TRBJ1-5, with 7 nucleotides matching TRBD1. The V gene end was trimmed by 3 bases and the J gene end by 3 bases; junction bases not matched to a gene: 8. Germline V lookup: CDR1 KGHSH, CDR2 LQKENI. There are 16 residues in the CDR3. The CDR3 DNA is TGTGCCAGCTCACCCGGGCAGGGGGAGATCAATCAGCCCCAGCATTTT. This encodes CASSPGQGEINQPQHF.

This chain uses TRBV2 with TRBJ2-2; the match to TRBD1 covers 9 bases. The CDR3 spans 16 residues. Germline CDR1 SNHLY, CDR2 FYNNEI. The J segment lost 5 bases and the V segment lost 6 bases, leaving 10 bases of the junction unmatched. As DNA, the CDR3 is TGTGCCAGCAGGGAAACAGGGGGCGATATTACCGGGGAGCTGTTTTTT. Protein: CASRETGGDITGELFF.

A few counts support this clone. In nucleotides, the CDR3 is TGTGCTAGTGGTATCTCAGCGGCAGGGCAGCCCCAGCATTTT. Protein: CASGISAAGQPQHF. The V gene is TRBV12-5, the J gene TRBJ1-5, with D perhaps matching TRBD1 (5 bases). Trimming cost V 5 bases and J 7 bases, with 15 bases left between them. Germline V gene sequence: CDR1 LGHNT, CDR2 FRNRAP. CDR3 length: 14 residues.

V and J are TRBV4-3 and TRBJ2-2; D gene uncertain. Germline lookup yields CDR1 LGHNA and CDR2 YSLEER. Trimming shortened V by 1 base and J by 8 bases, and 8 bases separated the two germline ends. This CDR3 region has 13 residues. The CDR3 region has the DNA TGCGCCAGCAGCCAAGTCCTAGAAGGGGAGCTGTTTTTT. Its protein product is CASSQVLEGELFF.

As for this clone: Compared with germline, one end of the junction differs, possibly owing to a read error. The J gene is TRBJ1-1, the V gene TRBV2; D is uncertain. Germline-derived CDR1 and CDR2 are SNHLY and FYNNEI. The CDR3 covers 13 residues. CDR3 region: CASSKAMNTEAFF. The CDR3 DNA sequence: TGTGCCAGCAGTAAAGCTATGAACACTGAAGCTTTCTTT.

The chain links TRBV15 to TRBJ2-3, with D possibly TRBD1 on 6 matching bases. V was cut by 1 base and J by 0 bases, with 14 bases left in between. The length of the CDR3 is 17 residues. Germline values: CDR1 LNHNV, CDR2 YYDKDF (reference sequence). Written as DNA, the CDR3 is TGTGCCACCAGCAGAGTAGTGGGGACACGAAGCACAGATACGCAGTATTTT. This translates into CATSRVVGTRSTDTQYF.

The genes are TRBV13 and TRBJ2-6; no clear D gene. The CDR3 sequence is 15 residues long. Per germline, CDR1 PRHDT and CDR2 FYEKMQ (reference sequence). With 4 bases removed from V and 4 bases from J, the gap between germline ends came to 11 bases. The CDR3 protein is CASSSTGLGANVLTF. The CDR3 region has the DNA TGTGCCAGCAGCTCGACCGGGTTAGGGGCCAACGTCCTGACTTTC.

The CDR3 spells CAISGAGALGYTF. DNA for the CDR3: TGTGCCATCAGTGGTGCGGGAGCACTCGGCTACACCTTC. The rearrangement uses TRBV10-3 and TRBJ1-2; D is unresolved. The CDR3 has 13 amino acids. With 4 bases removed from V and 8 bases from J, the gap between germline ends came to 14 bases. In germline, CDR1 is ENHRY, CDR2 SYGVKD.

The chain has TRBV5-1 and TRBJ2-3, with a possible D match to TRBD2 (5 bases). Per the germline V gene, CDR1 is SGHRS and CDR2 is YFSETQ. The CDR3 runs to 13 residues. Trimming left V 0 bases short and J 4 bases short, with 6 bases between. CDR3 amino acids: CASSLVRADTQYF. The CDR3 coding sequence is TGCGCCAGCAGCTTGGTGAGGGCAGATACGCAGTATTTT.

The chain couples TRBV5-1 to TRBJ2-1; maybe TRBD1 (5 bases). The V end was cut by 3 bases, the J end by 10 bases, with 14 bases between. The V gene's germline CDR1 is SGHRS and CDR2 YFSETQ. This CDR3 is built from 13 residues. The CDR3 loop is CASSSQVIPEQFF. DNA of the CDR3: TGCGCCAGCAGCTCACAGGTCATCCCCGAGCAGTTCTTC.